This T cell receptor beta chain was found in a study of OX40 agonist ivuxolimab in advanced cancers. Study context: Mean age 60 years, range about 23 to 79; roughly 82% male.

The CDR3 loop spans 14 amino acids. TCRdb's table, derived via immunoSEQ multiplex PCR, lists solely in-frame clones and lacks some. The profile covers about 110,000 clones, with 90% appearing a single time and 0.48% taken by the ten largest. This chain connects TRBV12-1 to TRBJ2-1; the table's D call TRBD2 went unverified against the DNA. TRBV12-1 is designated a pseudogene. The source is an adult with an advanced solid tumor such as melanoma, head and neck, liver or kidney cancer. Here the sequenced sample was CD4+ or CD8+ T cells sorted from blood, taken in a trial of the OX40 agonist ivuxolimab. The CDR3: CASSLGLAFNEQFF. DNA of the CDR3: TGTGCCAGCAGCTTAGGACTAGCGTTCAATGAGCAGTTCTTC.